This TCR beta chain was sequenced in a study of human CD8 memory T cell subsets. The CDR3 sequence is 13 residues long. The germline CDR1 and CDR2 sequences are SQVTM and ANQGSEA. The study, taken as a whole, reports: Precursor exhausted T cells and stem-like memory T cells were similarly highly diverse, while effector memory cells were not. Overlapping only minimally, the repertoires of stem-like memory and precursor exhausted T cells were largely separate from each other. Chao1 estimates suggested higher diversity in stem-like memory T cells than in precursor exhausted T cells.

Remarks on this clonotype: Its antigen is not identified.

Generation of TCR beta libraries used UMI-labeled 5' RACE. Original methodology: From roughly 3,000 to 20,000 functional CDR3 beta clonotypes were held in each TCR beta library. For each CDR3 protein, TCRdb gives one entry from its re-call of the 5' RACE reads, without DNA. The V and J calls shown here were made by TCRdb, not taken from the authors' results. The clone table shows fewer than 9,500 distinct CDR3 sequences, with the ten largest holding around 22%. Sequencing used CD8+ T cells from PBMCs. This TCR came from a human donor in good health. This rearrangement joins TRBV29-1 to TRBJ2-7; the D gene TCRdb calls, TRBD2, cannot be checked with no DNA. The CDR3 sequence is CSVGLAGTYEQYF.